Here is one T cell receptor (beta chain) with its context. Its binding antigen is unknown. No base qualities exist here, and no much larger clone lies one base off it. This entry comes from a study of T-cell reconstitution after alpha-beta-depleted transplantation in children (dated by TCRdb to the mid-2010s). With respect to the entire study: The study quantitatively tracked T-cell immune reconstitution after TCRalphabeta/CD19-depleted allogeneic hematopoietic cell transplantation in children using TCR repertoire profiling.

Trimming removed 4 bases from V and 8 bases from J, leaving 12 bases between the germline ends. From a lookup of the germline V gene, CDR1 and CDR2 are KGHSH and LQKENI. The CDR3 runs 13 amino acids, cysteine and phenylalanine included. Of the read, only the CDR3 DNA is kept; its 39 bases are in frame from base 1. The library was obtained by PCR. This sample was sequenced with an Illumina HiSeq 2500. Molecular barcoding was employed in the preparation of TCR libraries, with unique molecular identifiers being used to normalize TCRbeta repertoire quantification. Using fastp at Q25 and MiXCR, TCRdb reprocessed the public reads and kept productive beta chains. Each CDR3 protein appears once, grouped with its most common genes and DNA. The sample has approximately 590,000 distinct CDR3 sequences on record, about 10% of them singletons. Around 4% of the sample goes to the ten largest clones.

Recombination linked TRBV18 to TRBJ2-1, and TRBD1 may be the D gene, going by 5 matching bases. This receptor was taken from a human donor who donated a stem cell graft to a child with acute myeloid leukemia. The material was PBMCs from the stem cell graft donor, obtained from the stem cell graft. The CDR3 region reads CASSQGPRDEQFF. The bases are TGTGCCAGCTCACAGGGGCCTCGGGATGAGCAGTTCTTC.